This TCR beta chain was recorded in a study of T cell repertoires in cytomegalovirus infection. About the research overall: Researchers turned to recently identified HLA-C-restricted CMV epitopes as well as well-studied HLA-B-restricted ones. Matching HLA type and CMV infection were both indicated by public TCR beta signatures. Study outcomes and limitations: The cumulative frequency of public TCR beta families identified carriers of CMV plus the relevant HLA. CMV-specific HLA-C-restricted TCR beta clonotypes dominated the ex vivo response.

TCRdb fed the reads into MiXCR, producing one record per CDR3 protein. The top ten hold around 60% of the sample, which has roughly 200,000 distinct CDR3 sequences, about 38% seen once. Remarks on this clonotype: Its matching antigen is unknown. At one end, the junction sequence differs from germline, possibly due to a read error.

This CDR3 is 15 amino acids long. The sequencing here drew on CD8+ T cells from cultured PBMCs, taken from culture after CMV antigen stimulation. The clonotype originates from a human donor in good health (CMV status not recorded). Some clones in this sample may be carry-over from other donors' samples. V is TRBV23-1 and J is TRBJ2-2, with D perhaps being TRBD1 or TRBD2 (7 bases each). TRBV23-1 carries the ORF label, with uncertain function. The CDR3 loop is CAGRRGTASSGELFF. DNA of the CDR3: TGCGCCGGCAGGCGGGGGACAGCCAGTTCCGGGGAGCTGTTTTTT.